These 6 T cell receptor beta chains share one sample of origin, sequenced in a study of control samples from healthy donors and cancer patients. Here immunoSEQ multiplex PCR was the method, and the copy in TCRdb shows in-frame clones only, minus some. Of about 50,000 clones in the sample, approximately 94% were seen once. Sample: PBMCs. These receptors were obtained from a man aged 30 to 45 with colorectal cancer.

The chain recombines TRBV30 with TRBJ1-2; 7 bases are shared with TRBD1. Germline values: CDR1 GTSNPN, CDR2 SVGIG (reference sequence). The J segment lost 0 bases and the V segment lost 4 bases, leaving 5 bases of the junction unmatched. The CDR3 loop spans 14 amino acids. The CDR3 here is CAWTEDRTNYGYTF. The CDR3 DNA reads as TGTGCCTGGACTGAGGACAGGACTAACTATGGCTACACCTTC.

The V call is TRBV10-1, the J call TRBJ2-7; D possibly uses TRBD1 or TRBD2 (6 bases each). The V end was cut by 2 bases, the J end by 2 bases, with 16 bases between. CDR1 and CDR2 (germline): WNHNN, SYGVQD (reference sequence). CDR3 size: 16 residues. Here the CDR3 reads CASSETRGGGPYEQYF. The CDR3 bases are TGCGCCAGCAGTGAGACCCGAGGAGGGGGTCCCTACGAGCAGTACTTC.

The chain has TRBV4-3 and TRBJ1-1; no clear D. Germline assignment: CDR1 LGHNA and CDR2 YSLEER. V shed 3 bases and J shed 7 bases, with 15 bases lying between them. The CDR3 runs 14 residues. CDR3 DNA: TGCGCCAGCAGCCAGGGAATGGGTATTAGTGAAGCTTTCTTT. Its protein product is CASSQGMGISEAFF.

The chain is built from TRBV7-2 and TRBJ2-2; D gene unclear. CDR1 and CDR2 from the germline V gene are SGHTA and FQGNSA. This CDR3 has 15 amino acids. Trimming removed 5 bases from V and 1 base from J, with 11 bases in between. As DNA, the CDR3 is TGTGCCAGCAGCCTCCGTAGACAGAACACCGGGGAGCTGTTTTTT. This encodes CASSLRRQNTGELFF.

This clone was seen a single time. J is TRBJ1-3 and V is TRBV19, with D possibly TRBD1 on 6 matching bases. From germline, CDR1 is LNHDA and CDR2 SQIVND (reference sequence). CDR3 length: 11 residues. CDR3 protein: CATEGVNTIYF. CDR3 in DNA: TGTGCGACCGAGGGGGTAAACACCATATATTTT.

This chain connects TRBV18 to TRBJ1-1; D remains unclear. The CDR3 sequence is 15 residues long. Trimming stripped 1 base from V and 1 base from J, with 10 bases between. Germline V lookup: CDR1 KGHSH, CDR2 LQKENI. CDR3 protein: CASSPLSARNTEAFF. In DNA form, the CDR3 reads TGTGCCAGCTCACCACTTTCGGCGAGGAACACTGAAGCTTTCTTT.